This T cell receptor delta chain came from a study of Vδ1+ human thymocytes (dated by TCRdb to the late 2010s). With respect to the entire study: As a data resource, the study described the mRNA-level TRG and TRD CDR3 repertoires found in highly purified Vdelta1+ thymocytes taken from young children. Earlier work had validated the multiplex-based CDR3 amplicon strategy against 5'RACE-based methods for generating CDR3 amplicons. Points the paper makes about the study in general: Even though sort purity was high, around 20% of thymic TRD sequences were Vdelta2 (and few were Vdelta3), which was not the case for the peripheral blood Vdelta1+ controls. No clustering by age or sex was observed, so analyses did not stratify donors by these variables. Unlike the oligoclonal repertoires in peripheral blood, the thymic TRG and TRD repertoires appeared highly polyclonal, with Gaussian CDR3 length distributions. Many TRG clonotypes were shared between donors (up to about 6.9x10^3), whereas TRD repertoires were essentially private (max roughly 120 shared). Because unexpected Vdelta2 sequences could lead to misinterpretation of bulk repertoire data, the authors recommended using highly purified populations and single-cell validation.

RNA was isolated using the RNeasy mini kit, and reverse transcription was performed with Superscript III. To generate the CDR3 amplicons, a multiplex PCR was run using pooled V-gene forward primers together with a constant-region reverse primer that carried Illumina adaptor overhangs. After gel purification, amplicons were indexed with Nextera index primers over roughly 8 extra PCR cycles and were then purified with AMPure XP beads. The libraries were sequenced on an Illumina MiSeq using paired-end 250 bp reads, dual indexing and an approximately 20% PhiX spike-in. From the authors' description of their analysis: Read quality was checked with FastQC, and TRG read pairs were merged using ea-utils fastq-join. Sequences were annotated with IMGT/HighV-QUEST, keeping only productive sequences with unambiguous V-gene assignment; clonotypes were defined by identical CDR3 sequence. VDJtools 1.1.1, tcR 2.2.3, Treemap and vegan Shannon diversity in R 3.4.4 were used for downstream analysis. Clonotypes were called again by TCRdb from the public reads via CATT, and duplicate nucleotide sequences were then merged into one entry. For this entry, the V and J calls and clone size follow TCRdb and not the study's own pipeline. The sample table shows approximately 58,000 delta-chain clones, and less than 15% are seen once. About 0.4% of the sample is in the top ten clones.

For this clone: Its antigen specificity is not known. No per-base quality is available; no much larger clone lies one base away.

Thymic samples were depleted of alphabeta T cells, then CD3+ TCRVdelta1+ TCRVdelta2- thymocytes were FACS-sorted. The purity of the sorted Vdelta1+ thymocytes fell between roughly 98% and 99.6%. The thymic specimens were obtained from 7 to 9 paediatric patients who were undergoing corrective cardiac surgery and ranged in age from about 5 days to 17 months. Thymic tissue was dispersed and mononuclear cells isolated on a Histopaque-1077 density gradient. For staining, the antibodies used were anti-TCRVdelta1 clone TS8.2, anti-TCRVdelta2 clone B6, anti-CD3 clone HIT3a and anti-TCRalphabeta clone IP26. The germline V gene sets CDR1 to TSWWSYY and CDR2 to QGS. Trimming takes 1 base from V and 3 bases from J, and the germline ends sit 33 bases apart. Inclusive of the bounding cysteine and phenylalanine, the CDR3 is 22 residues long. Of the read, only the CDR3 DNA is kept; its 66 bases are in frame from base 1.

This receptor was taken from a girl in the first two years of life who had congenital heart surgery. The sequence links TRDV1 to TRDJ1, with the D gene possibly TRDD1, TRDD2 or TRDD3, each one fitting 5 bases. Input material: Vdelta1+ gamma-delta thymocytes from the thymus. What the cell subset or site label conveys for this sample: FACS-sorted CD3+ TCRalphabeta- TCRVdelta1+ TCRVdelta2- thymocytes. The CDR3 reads CALGEHPPKILDGHGVSDKLIF. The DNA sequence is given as TGTGCTCTTGGGGAACATCCTCCTAAAATACTGGATGGACATGGGGTCTCCGATAAACTCATCTTT.